This T cell receptor (beta chain) was retrieved from a study of blood T cell repertoires in COVID-19. Study details: Italy, Spain and the United States were the sources of the convalescent and acute COVID-19 samples. PBMCs, B-cell-depleted T cells, or T cells provided the cDNA or gDNA that made up the material.

How the authors handled the data: Using reference gene primer amplification, nucleated cell counts were estimated. Profiling relied on immunoSEQ multiplex PCR, and the TCRdb table lists in-frame clones only, not all of them. From that table come the V and J calls and clone size; the DNA was used to work out D and trimming. The sample consists of some 97,000 clones, roughly 87% of them appearing once. This CDR3 region has 14 residues. V trimming: 6 bases; J trimming: 3 bases; junction bases outside the gene matches: 7. Germline V gene data show CDR1 as MNHNY and CDR2 as SVGAGI (reference sequence). This sequence joins TRBV6-6 and TRBJ2-5, with 7 bases fitting TRBD2. The receptor was isolated from a man aged 25-40 years in a cohort sampled during active COVID-19. Sequenced material: peripheral blood. Here the CDR3 DNA reads TGTGCCAGCAGCGAGGTGGGGGGGGAAGAGACCCAGTACTTC. Translation gives CASSEVGGEETQYF.